This entry describes one T cell receptor (beta chain). Antigen specificity is unknown. The V gene's germline CDR1 is DFQATT and CDR2 SNEGSKA (reference sequence). The CDR3 runs to 15 residues. This entry comes from a study of monozygotic twins with inflammatory bowel disease. General observations from the study: Patient repertoire variability may have increased through differing immunosuppressive treatments. Clonotypes shared with others were fewer in IBD patients than in healthy twins, especially with disease activity.

TCRdb reworked the 5' RACE reads into one entry per CDR3 protein, no DNA. Its table records just over 300,000 distinct CDR3 sequences. Total RNA was isolated from whole blood without T cell sorting. This chain links TRBV20-1 with TRBJ2-7; TCRdb's D gene call, TRBD1, goes unchecked for lack of DNA. This receptor was obtained from a human donor with ulcerative colitis or Crohn's disease, or a healthy co-twin of an affected twin (not recorded which). The sequenced material came from blood. CDR3 amino acids: CSARERGQVSYEQYF.